This T cell receptor (beta chain) originates from a study of T cell responses to AZD1222 COVID-19 vaccine. The CDR3 spans 14 residues. CDR1 and CDR2 from the germline V gene are SGDLS and YYNGEE. V lost 3 bases and J 5 bases, leaving 11 bases between the germline ends. TCRdb keeps only in-frame clones here, not all; method: immunoSEQ multiplex PCR. The sample consists of 95,000 to 150,000 clones, 86% of them appearing once. V and J are TRBV9 and TRBJ2-2; D perhaps matches TRBD1 (5 bases). The receptor's source is an adult who received the AZD1222 COVID-19 vaccine. The specimen was peripheral blood, collected 28 days after the second AZD1222 dose. CDR3 amino acids: CASSETVGTGELFF. The CDR3, as DNA: TGTGCCAGCAGCGAGACAGTCGGGACCGGGGAGCTGTTTTTT.